The present entry profiles one TCR beta chain with its context. The antigen is unknown. This sample is drawn from a study of a mutant IDH1 vaccine in newly diagnosed glioma. Study-wide context: Sex among treated patients split roughly 62% male, about 40% female; mean age was approximately 40 years.

Findings and limits, study-wide: The authors found pseudoprogression apparently unrelated to changes in top peripheral T cell clonotypes.

Documented time point: baseline, week 1 (first vaccination visit). Specified treatment: pre-vaccination baseline after standard-of-care therapy. New WHO grade 3 or 4 IDH1-mutant, ATRX-lost astrocytomas were present in all donors. In germline, CDR1 is SGHRS, CDR2 YFSETQ. This CDR3 has 15 amino acids. V was trimmed by 4 bases and J by 1 base, leaving 12 bases between them. Produced via immunoSEQ multiplex PCR; TCRdb's table is partial and in-frame only. This sample has roughly 86,000 clones; about 82% occur once, and the top ten carry approximately 7.6%. This clonotype was sampled from a middle-aged man with glioma. The sequencing used PBMCs, collected from a glioma patient treated with radiotherapy, temozolomide or both. The V gene is TRBV5-1, the J gene TRBJ2-4, with D possibly matching TRBD2 (6 bases). The CDR3 loop reads CASSPDRGAKNIQYF. The CDR3 nucleotides read TGCGCCAGCAGCCCGGACCGGGGGGCCAAAAACATTCAGTACTTC.